These 27 T cell receptor beta chains originate from one sample sequenced in a study of shared T cell receptors in the human thymus. This table comes from immunoSEQ multiplex PCR, and its TCRdb copy is limited to in-frame clones, with some not included. This table holds some 400,000 clones, around 93% found once. The sample taken for sequencing was thymocytes. These receptors were taken from a human donor.

The J gene is TRBJ1-1, the V gene TRBV14; D gene ambiguous. The CDR3 spans 13 residues. Germline CDR1 SGHDN, CDR2 FVKESK. Deletions cut 0 bases from V and 5 bases from J, with 7 bases between. CDR3 in DNA: TGTGCCAGCAGCCAAGAAAAGGGAACTGAAGCTTTCTTT. Protein: CASSQEKGTEAFF. The variable domain in full, completed from reference TRBV14 and TRBJ1-1, reads EAGVTQFPSHSVIEKGQTVTLRCDPISGHDNLYWYRRVMGKEIKFLLHFVKESKQDESGMPNNRFLAERTGGTYSTLKVQPAELEDSGVYFCASSQEKGTEAFFGQGTRLTVV.

The genes are TRBV30 and TRBJ1-2, with TRBD1 matching over 7 bases. Losses at the gene ends were 6 bases for V and 2 bases for J; bases not matched to a gene: 3. CDR1 is GTSNPN and CDR2 is SVGIG in the germline V gene (reference sequence). The CDR3 extends over 12 amino acids. The CDR3 protein is CACQTGNYGYTF. The CDR3 DNA reads as TGTGCCTGCCAGACAGGGAACTATGGCTACACCTTC.

The chain carries TRBV4-2 and TRBJ1-3; D possibly corresponds to TRBD1 (5 bases). Germline assignment: CDR1 LGHNA and CDR2 YNFKEQ. This CDR3 is built from 18 residues. V was shortened by 0 bases and J by 0 bases, with 15 bases between the two germline ends. CDR3 nucleotides: TGTGCCAGCAGCCAAGATGAGGGGCAGCGTTACTCTGGAAACACCATATATTTT. This encodes CASSQDEGQRYSGNTIYF.

This rearrangement joins TRBV27 to TRBJ2-1; 10 bases are a match to TRBD2. This CDR3 has 14 amino acids. Germline-derived CDR1 and CDR2 are MNHEY and SMNVEV (reference sequence). V lost 5 bases and J lost 5; bases outside the gene matches: 3. The CDR3 DNA is TGTGCCAGCAGTAGTCTAGCGGGGGACAATGAGCAGTTCTTC. Its protein product is CASSSLAGDNEQFF.

V gene TRBV7-6 combines with J gene TRBJ2-2; 12 nucleotides agree with TRBD2. Germline values: CDR1 SGHVS, CDR2 FNYEAQ. CDR3 length: 15 amino acids. V lost 5 bases and J lost 4; bases outside the gene matches: 2. The CDR3 bases are TGTGCCAGCAGCCGGACTAGCGGGACCACCGGGGAGCTGTTTTTT. Translation: CASSRTSGTTGELFF.

The chain joins TRBV5-4 to TRBJ2-1; D perhaps matches TRBD2 (6 bases). Between the trimmed V and J ends, which lost 0 bases and 0 bases, there was a span of 13 bases. Germline-derived CDR1 and CDR2 are SGHNT and YYREEE (reference sequence). There are 17 residues in the CDR3. CDR3 protein: CASSLVRGRGSYNEQFF. CDR3 in DNA: TGTGCCAGCAGCTTGGTGCGGGGTCGGGGCTCCTACAATGAGCAGTTCTTC.

This CDR3 reads CASSDTGTSGREGYNEQFF. Written as DNA, the CDR3 is TGTGCCAGTAGCGACACCGGGACTAGCGGGAGGGAGGGATACAATGAGCAGTTCTTC. The chain recombines TRBV19 with TRBJ2-1, with TRBD2 matching 16 bases. The length of the CDR3 is 19 residues. Germline V lookup: CDR1 LNHDA, CDR2 SQIVND (reference sequence). The ends lost 6 bases at V and 4 bases at J; junction bases unmatched: 12. Full variable domain (outside the CDR3, taken from reference TRBV19 and TRBJ2-1): DGGITQSPKYLFRKEGQNVTLSCEQNLNHDAMYWYRQDPGQGLRLIYYSQIVNDFQKGDIAEGYSVSREKKESFPLTVTSAQKNPTAFYLCASSDTGTSGREGYNEQFFGPGTRLTVL.

The J gene is TRBJ1-5, the V gene TRBV5-1, with 7 nucleotides matching TRBD1. Trimming took 0 bases from V and 6 from J; bases not matched to a gene: 15. This CDR3 spans 18 amino acids. CDR1 and CDR2 (germline): SGHRS, YFSETQ. The CDR3 is CASSLESPRQGRSQPQHF. The CDR3 DNA reads as TGCGCCAGCAGCTTGGAGTCCCCTAGACAGGGAAGGAGTCAGCCCCAGCATTTT.

The chain links TRBV4-1 to TRBJ2-5, with 7 bases matching TRBD2. Germline-derived CDR1 and CDR2 are MGHRA and YSYEKL. This CDR3 is 16 amino acids long. With 0 bases clipped from V and 5 bases from J, the junction kept 9 bases outside the gene matches. The CDR3: CASSQDRGVRRETQYF. In nucleotides, the CDR3 is TGCGCCAGCAGCCAAGATCGGGGGGTCCGACGTGAGACCCAGTACTTC.

The chain has TRBV10-2 and TRBJ2-7; unclear D gene. Germline CDR1 WSHSY, CDR2 SAAADI. This CDR3 is built from 14 residues. V shed 2 bases and J shed 6 bases, with 14 bases lying between them. DNA of the CDR3: TGCGCCAGCAGTGAGGAGATGGGTGTGGGCGAGCAGTACTTC. It translates to CASSEEMGVGEQYF.

This chain joins TRBV5-6 and TRBJ2-1; 15 bases agree with TRBD2. The germline CDR1 and CDR2 sequences are SGHDT and YYEEEE. The CDR3 has 16 amino acids. Trimming at V came to 3 bases and at J to 9 bases, leaving 7 bases not matched to a gene. CDR3 protein: CASSWTSGRASGEQFF. In DNA, the CDR3 is TGTGCCAGCAGCTGGACTAGCGGGAGGGCCTCTGGTGAGCAGTTCTTC.

The chain links TRBV11-2 to TRBJ2-2, with D possibly being TRBD1 (5 bases). The CDR3 totals 15 residues. Germline loops: CDR1 SGHAT, CDR2 FQNNGV. Trimming removed 1 base from V and 3 bases from J, with 9 bases in between. The CDR3 DNA reads as TGTGCCAGCAGCTTAGCAGGGTTGGACACCGGGGAGCTGTTTTTT. This gives the protein CASSLAGLDTGELFF.

V usage is TRBV7-2 and J usage is TRBJ1-2; perhaps TRBD1 as D (6 bases). Germline CDR1 is SGHTA and CDR2 is FQGNSA. Trimming took 6 bases from V and 6 from J, leaving 17 bases between them. The CDR3 covers 14 residues. The CDR3 region has the DNA TGTGCCAGCAGTCTCCTTTCAGGGGTAGATGGCTACACCTTC. This translates into CASSLLSGVDGYTF.

The chain recombines TRBV6-6 with TRBJ2-5; D uncertain. Between the trimmed V and J ends, which lost 2 bases and 5 bases, there was a span of 9 bases. Germline CDR1 is MNHNY and CDR2 is SVGAGI (reference sequence). This CDR3 region has 13 residues. The CDR3 protein is CASSYPSWETQYF. CDR3 in DNA: TGTGCCAGCAGTTACCCGTCGTGGGAGACCCAGTACTTC.

The gene calls are TRBV7-9 and TRBJ2-7; D is undetermined. V lost 5 bases and J 5 bases, leaving 22 bases between the germline ends. There are 16 residues in the CDR3. The germline CDR1 and CDR2 sequences are SEHNR and FQNEAQ (reference sequence). CDR3 protein: CASSDPQDRFLNEQYF. The CDR3 nucleotides read TGTGCCAGCAGCGACCCTCAAGACCGCTTTCTGAACGAGCAGTACTTC. The full variable domain, completed using reference TRBV7-9 and TRBJ2-7, is DTGVSQNPRHKITKRGQNVTFRCDPISEHNRLYWYRQTLGQGPEFLTYFQNEAQLEKSRLLSDRFSAERPKGSFSTLEIQRTEQGDSAMYLCASSDPQDRFLNEQYFGPGTRLTVT.

The chain uses TRBV28 and TRBJ2-4; 7 nucleotides agree with TRBD2. Losses at the gene ends were 2 bases for V and 0 bases for J; bases not matched to a gene: 4. Germline lookup yields CDR1 MDHEN and CDR2 SYDVKM. This CDR3 is built from 16 residues. The CDR3 DNA follows: TGTGCCAGCAGTTTAGGGGAGGGCCCAGCCAAAAACATTCAGTACTTC. Translated: CASSLGEGPAKNIQYF.

The genes are TRBV5-1 and TRBJ1-2; 8 bases align to TRBD1. Germline CDR1 reads SGHRS; CDR2 reads YFSETQ. The CDR3 is 15 amino acids. J gave up 0 bases and V 4 bases, and 5 bases lay outside the gene matches. CDR3 bases: TGCGCCAGCAGCCTGGACAGGGTCCCTAACTATGGCTACACCTTC. Protein: CASSLDRVPNYGYTF.

The chain recombines TRBV5-4 with TRBJ2-1, with 8 bases fitting TRBD1. The CDR3 totals 14 residues. The V gene end was trimmed by 4 bases and the J gene end by 14 bases; junction bases not matched to a gene: 14. The germline gives CDR1 SGHNT, CDR2 YYREEE (reference sequence). The DNA of the CDR3 is TGTGCCAGCAGCCCCGGACAGGGCTCCTTCATTGAGTTCTTC. Residues: CASSPGQGSFIEFF.

This sequence joins TRBV19 and TRBJ2-7, with 7 bases aligning to TRBD1. CDR3 length: 14 amino acids. Germline CDR1 and CDR2: LNHDA and SQIVND (reference sequence). Losses at the gene ends were 3 bases for V and 6 bases for J; bases not matched to a gene: 8. In DNA form, the CDR3 reads TGTGCCAGTAGTATTGGCGAGGGGGCGGTCGAGCAGTACTTC. The encoded protein is CASSIGEGAVEQYF.

This clone is a singleton in its sample. The chain links TRBV5-5 to TRBJ1-2; no clear D. CDR1 and CDR2 from the germline V gene are SGHKS and YYEKEE (reference sequence). Trimming removed 0 bases from V and 10 bases from J, with 16 bases in between. The CDR3 has 14 residues. The CDR3 DNA sequence: TGTGCCAGCAGCTTGGCGGAACCGCCTTATTTCTACACCTTC. Translating it yields CASSLAEPPYFYTF.

The chain uses TRBV27 and TRBJ1-3; the D is unclear. This CDR3 comprises 16 residues. Trimming left V 0 bases short and J 0 bases short, with 9 bases between. Germline CDR1 MNHEY, CDR2 SMNVEV (reference sequence). The CDR3 region has the DNA TGTGCCAGCAGTTTATCAGGAGGGATCTCTGGAAACACCATATATTTT. This translates into CASSLSGGISGNTIYF.

The chain has TRBV30 and TRBJ2-5; 7 bases align to TRBD1. The V segment lost 0 bases and the J segment 5 bases; nucleotides outside the gene matches: 12. This CDR3 contains 16 residues. Germline CDR1 is GTSNPN and CDR2 is SVGIG (reference sequence). The CDR3 here is CAWSVRDRVVAETQYF. The CDR3 DNA reads TGTGCCTGGAGTGTACGTGACAGGGTCGTTGCGGAGACCCAGTACTTC.

The V gene is TRBV30, the J gene TRBJ1-2; no clear D gene. The V gene's germline CDR1 is GTSNPN and CDR2 SVGIG (reference sequence). This CDR3 has 10 residues. The CDR3 nucleotides are TGTGCTGCGTCCGGGTATGGCTACACCTTC. It is translated as CAASGYGYTF.

A single count supports this clone. The V and J genes are TRBV28 and TRBJ2-5; possible D gene TRBD1, 5 bases. This CDR3 spans 14 amino acids. The germline V and J ends were trimmed by 0 bases and 6 bases, with 11 bases remaining between them. Germline V gene sequence: CDR1 MDHEN, CDR2 SYDVKM. The DNA of the CDR3 is TGTGCCAGCAGTTTATGTTCAGGGAACCAGACCCAGTACTTC. Its protein product is CASSLCSGNQTQYF.

In DNA form, the CDR3 reads TGTGCCAGCAGCTTATCGCTAGCGGGCGTTCATGAGCAGTTCTTC. Translating it yields CASSLSLAGVHEQFF. J is TRBJ2-1 and V is TRBV7-3; 8 bases are a match to TRBD2. J gave up 8 bases and V 2 bases, and 8 bases lay outside the gene matches. The CDR3 has 15 amino acids. Looked up from germline, CDR1 is SGHTA and CDR2 is FQGTGA.

This chain connects TRBV19 to TRBJ2-7; no clear D gene. CDR1 is LNHDA, CDR2 SQIVND, per germline (reference sequence). This CDR3 has 16 amino acids. The V and J ends lost 5 bases and 4 bases respectively, with 21 bases between them. The CDR3 nucleotides read TGTGCCAGTAGTTTGGGGAAGGCCGCAACGTGGTACGAGCAGTACTTC. Residues: CASSLGKAATWYEQYF.

V usage is TRBV18 and J usage is TRBJ1-1; D uncertain. The germline V gene has CDR1 KGHSH and CDR2 LQKENI. The CDR3 runs 11 residues. V was clipped by 9 bases and J by 5 bases, with 10 bases between them. The CDR3 is CARLPRTEAFF. The CDR3 DNA reads as TGTGCCAGATTACCCAGGACTGAAGCTTTCTTT.